Following are 22 T cell receptor beta chains from one sample sequenced in a study of CD8+CD57+ T cells in acquired aplastic anemia. Template material for TCR beta VDJ and CDR3 profiling consisted of genomic DNA. TCRdb independently ran MiXCR on the reads; one entry per CDR3 protein. Here the sample spans around 200,000 distinct CDR3 sequences, approximately 51% being singletons. The authors sequenced patients whose flow cytometry had shown CD8+CD57+ cell expansion. Specimen: sorted CD4+, CD8+, or CD8+CD57+ T cells (not recorded which) from PBMCs. The receptors here all came from a human donor with aplastic anemia.

This clonotype turned up a few times. The J gene is TRBJ1-6, the V gene TRBV10-3; the match to TRBD1 covers 7 bases. Trimming took 8 bases from V and 11 from J; bases not matched to a gene: 9. Looked up from germline, CDR1 is ENHRY and CDR2 is SYGVKD. The CDR3 has 13 amino acids. The CDR3 DNA reads as TGTGCCATCCGATTGGGACAGACGACACCCCTCCACTTT. Its translation: CAIRLGQTTPLHF.

CDR3: CASSINRGRDEQYF. CDR3 bases: TGTGCCAGTAGTATCAACAGGGGACGGGACGAGCAGTACTTC. The chain joins TRBV19 to TRBJ2-7, with 7 bases fitting TRBD1. Germline V gene sequence: CDR1 LNHDA, CDR2 SQIVND (reference sequence). V was pared by 3 bases and J by 5 bases, with 7 bases of the junction left unmatched. The CDR3 sequence is 14 residues long. The variable domain in full, completed from reference TRBV19 and TRBJ2-7, reads DGGITQSPKYLFRKEGQNVTLSCEQNLNHDAMYWYRQDPGQGLRLIYYSQIVNDFQKGDIAEGYSVSREKKESFPLTVTSAQKNPTAFYLCASSINRGRDEQYFGPGTRLTVT.

This chain links TRBV7-9 with TRBJ2-5, with 9 bases aligning to TRBD1. V shed 5 bases, J shed 3 bases, and the junction held 4 bases outside the gene matches. This CDR3 spans 14 amino acids. Per the germline V gene, CDR1 is SEHNR and CDR2 is FQNEAQ (reference sequence). The CDR3 protein is CASSTGTGKETQYF. The CDR3 DNA reads TGTGCCAGCAGCACCGGGACAGGGAAAGAGACCCAGTACTTC.

The sample holds a few counts of this clonotype. The V gene is TRBV30, the J gene TRBJ2-7, with D possibly matching TRBD1 (5 bases). The CDR3 sequence is 15 residues long. The germline CDR1 and CDR2 sequences are GTSNPN and SVGIG (reference sequence). The V and J ends lost 2 bases and 0 bases respectively, with 14 bases between them. The CDR3 sequence: CAWSRGLSLSYEQYF. In DNA, the CDR3 is TGTGCCTGGAGTAGGGGATTATCCCTCTCCTACGAGCAGTACTTC.

This clonotype has a count of ten or more. The chain uses TRBV5-1 and TRBJ1-1; the match to TRBD1 covers 8 bases. J gave up 4 bases and V 3 bases, and 2 bases lay outside the gene matches. CDR3 length: 13 amino acids. Germline lookup yields CDR1 SGHRS and CDR2 YFSETQ. The DNA for the CDR3 is TGCGCCAGCAGCTACCAGGGGGCCACTGAAGCTTTCTTT. Its protein is CASSYQGATEAFF.

This clonotype came up many times. J is TRBJ2-2 and V is TRBV2, with a tentative D call TRBD1 (6 bases). The CDR3 spans 13 residues. In germline, CDR1 is SNHLY, CDR2 FYNNEI. V gave up 6 bases and J gave up 3 bases, with 8 bases separating them. Here the CDR3 DNA reads TGTGCCAGCAGGACAGGTTACACCGGGGAGCTGTTTTTT. Protein: CASRTGYTGELFF. The full variable domain, completed using reference TRBV2 and TRBJ2-2, is EPEVTQTPSHQVTQMGQEVILRCVPISNHLYFYWYRQILGQKVEFLVSFYNNEISEKSEIFDDQFSVERPDGSNFTLKIRSTKLEDSAMYFCASRTGYTGELFFGEGSRLTVL.

This clonotype was seen many times. The J gene is TRBJ1-4, the V gene TRBV19, with TRBD1 identical over 7 bases. CDR3 length: 15 residues. Germline-derived CDR1 and CDR2 are LNHDA and SQIVND (reference sequence). Germline trimming cut 0 bases from V and 4 bases from J; bases unmatched to any gene: 2. DNA of the CDR3: TGTGCCAGTAGTATAGAAGGGACAGATAATGAAAAACTGTTTTTT. This gives the protein CASSIEGTDNEKLFF.

This clonotype was seen a few times. The J gene is TRBJ2-1, the V gene TRBV30; D gene unclear. CDR3 length equals 13 residues. The germline V gene encodes CDR1 GTSNPN and CDR2 SVGIG (reference sequence). Trimming took off 1 base at V and 3 bases at J, with 7 bases between the two ends. DNA for the CDR3: TGTGCCTGGAGTGGGGGTAGCTACAATGAGCAGTTCTTC. Protein product: CAWSGGSYNEQFF.

This clonotype has at least ten counts. This sequence joins TRBV3-1 and TRBJ2-3; D is uncertain. CDR1 is LGHDT and CDR2 is YNNKEL in the germline V gene (reference sequence). The CDR3 extends over 15 amino acids. With 2 bases removed from V and 3 bases from J, the gap between germline ends came to 12 bases. CDR3 DNA sequence: TGTGCCAGCAGCCAACGACGCGAGCTGACAGATACGCAGTATTTT. Translated: CASSQRRELTDTQYF.

This clonotype occurred many times. J is TRBJ1-2 and V is TRBV6-5, with D possibly matching TRBD1 (6 bases). The length of the CDR3 is 12 residues. Germline V gives CDR1 MNHEY, CDR2 SVGAGI. Deletions cut 4 bases from V and 8 bases from J, with 11 bases between. The CDR3 DNA is TGTGCCAGCAGTTTACAGGGTGTCGGCTACACCTTC. Residues: CASSLQGVGYTF.

The V call is TRBV11-3, the J call TRBJ1-6; tentatively, D is TRBD1 (5 bases). Trimming pared 3 bases from V and 6 bases from J, leaving 15 bases between. The CDR3 sequence is 16 residues long. CDR1 is SGHNT and CDR2 is YENEEA in the germline V gene. The chain's CDR3 is CASSFKGDGSNSPLHF. For the CDR3, the DNA is TGTGCCAGCAGCTTTAAAGGGGATGGCTCTAATTCACCCCTCCACTTT.

As to this clonotype: One junction end disagrees with the germline gene, perhaps due to a read error. The rearrangement uses TRBV9 and TRBJ2-7; 13 nucleotides line up with TRBD2. CDR1 SGDLS and CDR2 YYNGEE come from the germline V gene. CDR3 length: 18 residues. CDR3 sequence reads: CASSLLGLAGLRIGEQYF. DNA of the CDR3: TGCGCCAGCAGCTTACTGGGACTAGCGGGGCTAAGAATAGGGGAGCAGTACTTC.

The chain uses TRBV29-1 and TRBJ2-6; no firm D call. The CDR3 sequence is 14 residues long. Germline CDR1 is SQVTM and CDR2 is ANQGSEA. V dropped 3 bases and J dropped 4 bases, with 10 bases sitting between them. The CDR3 protein is CSVEEYAGANVLTF. The CDR3 DNA reads TGCAGCGTTGAGGAGTATGCAGGGGCCAACGTCCTGACTTTC.

As regards this clonotype: This may be a read error: a much more frequent sequence differs by one nucleotide. A read error is likely, as this CDR3 ends without the conserved phenylalanine or tryptophan. The chain has TRBV6-1 and TRBJ2-7; TRBD2 agrees at 8 bases. The CDR3 is 13 residues long. Germline trimming cut 8 bases from V and 3 bases from J; bases unmatched to any gene: 6. Germline V gives CDR1 MNHNS, CDR2 SASEGT. The CDR3 is CASRSGGNYEQYS. The CDR3 DNA is TGTGCCAGCCGTTCGGGGGGGAACTACGAGCAGTACTCC.

The chain recombines TRBV10-3 with TRBJ2-7, with 7 bases fitting TRBD1. CDR3 length: 14 amino acids. Trimming removed 5 bases from V and 3 bases from J; junction bases left unmatched: 7. Germline CDR1 and CDR2: ENHRY and SYGVKD. The CDR3 bases are TGTGCCATCAGTAATCGGACAGGCTACTACGAGCAGTACTTC. Its protein product is CAISNRTGYYEQYF.

As for this clonotype: A much bigger clone sits one base away, suggesting this may be a read error. The J gene is TRBJ2-7, the V gene TRBV6-2 or TRBV6-3, with 8 bases identical to TRBD1. With 11 bases clipped from V and 3 bases from J, the junction kept 12 bases outside the gene matches. The CDR3 loop spans 14 amino acids. Germline CDR1 MNHEY, CDR2 SVGEGT. CDR3 loop: CACTMDRVSYEQYF. The CDR3 DNA reads TGTGCCTGCACTATGGACAGGGTAAGCTACGAGCAGTACTTC.

The chain couples TRBV2 to TRBJ1-1; TRBD1 aligns across 7 bases. Trimming removed 4 bases from V and 1 base from J; junction bases left unmatched: 12. This CDR3 has 17 amino acids. CDR1 SNHLY and CDR2 FYNNEI come from the germline V gene. The CDR3 spells CASSAAHTGEGNTEAFF. DNA for the CDR3: TGTGCCAGCAGTGCCGCGCACACAGGGGAAGGGAACACTGAAGCTTTCTTT.

The rearrangement links TRBV7-9 to TRBJ2-5; tentatively, D is TRBD2 (6 bases). Trimming removed 4 bases from V and 4 bases from J, with 19 bases in between. Germline V CDR1 and CDR2: SEHNR, FQNEAQ (reference sequence). The CDR3 sequence is 16 residues long. CDR3 nucleotides: TGTGCCAGCAGCTCCCTTGGACTGCCGGGACTAGAGACCCAGTACTTC. This translates into CASSSLGLPGLETQYF.

This clonotype was observed a handful of times. The V and J genes are TRBV7-3 and TRBJ1-4; D is ambiguous. CDR3 length equals 13 residues. Germline V gene data show CDR1 as SGHTA and CDR2 as FQGTGA. Between the trimmed V and J ends, which lost 1 base and 8 bases, there was a span of 8 bases. CDR3: CASSLRRREKLFF. The CDR3 DNA follows: TGTGCCAGCAGCTTAAGGAGAAGGGAAAAACTGTTTTTT.

This chain joins TRBV24-1 and TRBJ2-2; TRBD2 agrees at 10 bases. V trimming: 7 bases; J trimming: 10 bases; junction bases outside the gene matches: 5. The length of the CDR3 is 13 residues. Germline CDR1 KGHDR, CDR2 SFDVKD. CDR3 sequence (DNA): TGTGCCACCAGCACTAGCGGGAAGGCGGAGCTGTTTTTT. Translation: CATSTSGKAELFF.

The V and J genes are TRBV10-3 and TRBJ2-3; no reliable D call. This CDR3 spans 10 amino acids. CDR1 and CDR2 (germline): ENHRY, SYGVKD. The DNA of the CDR3 is TGTATGGTCCCCACAGATACGCAGTATTTT. It yields the protein CMVPTDTQYF.

The chain uses TRBV5-1 and TRBJ1-5, with D unresolved. This CDR3 contains 18 residues. The V gene lost 0 bases and the J gene lost 6 bases, with 22 bases spanning the gap. From germline, CDR1 is SGHRS and CDR2 YFSETQ. The CDR3 region is CASSLERPKEVLGQPQHF. The CDR3, as DNA: TGCGCCAGCAGCTTGGAACGGCCTAAGGAGGTCCTCGGTCAGCCCCAGCATTTT.